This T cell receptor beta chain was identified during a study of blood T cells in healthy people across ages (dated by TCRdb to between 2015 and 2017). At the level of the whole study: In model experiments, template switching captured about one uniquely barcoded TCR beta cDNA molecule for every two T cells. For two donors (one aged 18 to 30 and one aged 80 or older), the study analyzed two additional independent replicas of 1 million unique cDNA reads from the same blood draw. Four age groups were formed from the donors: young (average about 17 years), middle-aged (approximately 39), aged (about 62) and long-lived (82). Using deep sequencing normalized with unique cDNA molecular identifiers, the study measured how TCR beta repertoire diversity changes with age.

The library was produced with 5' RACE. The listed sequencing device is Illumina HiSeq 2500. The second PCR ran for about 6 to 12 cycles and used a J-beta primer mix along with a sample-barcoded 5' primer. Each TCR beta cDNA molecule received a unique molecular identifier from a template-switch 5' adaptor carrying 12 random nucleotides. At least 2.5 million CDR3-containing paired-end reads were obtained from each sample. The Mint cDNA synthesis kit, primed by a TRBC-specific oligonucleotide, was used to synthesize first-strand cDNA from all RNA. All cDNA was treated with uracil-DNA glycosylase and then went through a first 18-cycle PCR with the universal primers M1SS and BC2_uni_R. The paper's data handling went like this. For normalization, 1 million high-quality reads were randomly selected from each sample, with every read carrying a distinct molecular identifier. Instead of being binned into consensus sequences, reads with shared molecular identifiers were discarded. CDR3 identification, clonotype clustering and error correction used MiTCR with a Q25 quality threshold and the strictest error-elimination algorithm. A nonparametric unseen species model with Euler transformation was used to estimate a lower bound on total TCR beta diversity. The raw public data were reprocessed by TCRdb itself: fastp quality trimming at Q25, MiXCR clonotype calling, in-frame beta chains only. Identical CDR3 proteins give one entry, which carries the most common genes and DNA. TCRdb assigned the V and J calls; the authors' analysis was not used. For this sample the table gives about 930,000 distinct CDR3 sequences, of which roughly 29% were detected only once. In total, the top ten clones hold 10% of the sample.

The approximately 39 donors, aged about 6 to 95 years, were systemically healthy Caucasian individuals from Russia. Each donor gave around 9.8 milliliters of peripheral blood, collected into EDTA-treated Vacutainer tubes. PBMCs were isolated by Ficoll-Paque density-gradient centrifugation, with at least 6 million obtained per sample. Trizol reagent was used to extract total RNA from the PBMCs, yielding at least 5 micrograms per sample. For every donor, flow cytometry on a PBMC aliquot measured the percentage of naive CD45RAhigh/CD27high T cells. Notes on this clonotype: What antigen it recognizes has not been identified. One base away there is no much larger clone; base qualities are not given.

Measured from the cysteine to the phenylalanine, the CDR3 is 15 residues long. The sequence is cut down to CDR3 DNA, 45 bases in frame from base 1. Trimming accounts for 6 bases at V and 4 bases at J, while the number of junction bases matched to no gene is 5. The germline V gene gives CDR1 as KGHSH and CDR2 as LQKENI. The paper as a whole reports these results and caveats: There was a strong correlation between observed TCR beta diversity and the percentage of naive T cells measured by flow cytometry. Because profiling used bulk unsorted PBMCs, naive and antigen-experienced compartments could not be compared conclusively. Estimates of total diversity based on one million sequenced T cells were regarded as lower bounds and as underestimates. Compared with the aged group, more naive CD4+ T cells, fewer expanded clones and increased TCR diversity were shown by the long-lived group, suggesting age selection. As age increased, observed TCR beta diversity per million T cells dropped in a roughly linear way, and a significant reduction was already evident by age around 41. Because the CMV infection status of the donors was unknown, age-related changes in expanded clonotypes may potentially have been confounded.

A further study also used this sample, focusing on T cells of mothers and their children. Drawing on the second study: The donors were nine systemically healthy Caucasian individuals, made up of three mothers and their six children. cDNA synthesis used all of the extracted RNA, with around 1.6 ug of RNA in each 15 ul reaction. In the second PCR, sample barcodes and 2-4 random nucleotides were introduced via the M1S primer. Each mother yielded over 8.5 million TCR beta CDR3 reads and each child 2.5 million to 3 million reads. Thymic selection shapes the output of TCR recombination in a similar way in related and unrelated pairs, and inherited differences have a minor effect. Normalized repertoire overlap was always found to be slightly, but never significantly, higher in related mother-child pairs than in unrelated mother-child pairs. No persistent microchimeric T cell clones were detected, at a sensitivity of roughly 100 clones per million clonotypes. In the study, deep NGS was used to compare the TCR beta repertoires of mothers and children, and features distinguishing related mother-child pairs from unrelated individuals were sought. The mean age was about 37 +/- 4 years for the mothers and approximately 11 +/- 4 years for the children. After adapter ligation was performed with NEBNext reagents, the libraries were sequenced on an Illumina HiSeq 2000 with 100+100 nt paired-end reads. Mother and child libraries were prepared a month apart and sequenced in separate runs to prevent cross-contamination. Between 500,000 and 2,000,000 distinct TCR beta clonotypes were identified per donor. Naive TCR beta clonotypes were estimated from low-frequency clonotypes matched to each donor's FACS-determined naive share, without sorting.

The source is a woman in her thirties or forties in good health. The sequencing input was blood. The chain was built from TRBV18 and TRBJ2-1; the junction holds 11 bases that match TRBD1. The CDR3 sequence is CASSMRDRGYNEQFF. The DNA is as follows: TGTGCCAGCTCGATGAGGGACAGGGGGTACAATGAGCAGTTCTTC.